This T cell receptor beta chain comes out of a study of metastatic and nonmetastatic thyroid tumors (dated by TCRdb to the early 2020s). Background on the whole study: Repertoires were compared across peripheral blood and tumor or nodule tissue samples from malignant and benign thyroid patients. General findings and caveats noted by the study authors: In both blood and tumor samples, TCR beta diversity was reported to be significantly higher in malignant tumors than in benign nodules.

CDR1 and CDR2 are drawn from the germline V gene: MNHEY, SVGAGI. Spanning cysteine to phenylalanine, the CDR3 consists of 18 amino acids. Of the read, only the CDR3 DNA is kept; its 54 bases are in frame from base 1. V is trimmed back by 4 bases and J by 1 base, and the junction contains 13 bases that no gene match accounts for. The library relied on PCR. Sequencer: Illumina HiSeq 4000. High-throughput sequencing was used to profile the CDR3 region of the TCR beta-chain in every patient. The published analysis was carried out like this. CDR3 differences across clinicopathological groups were used to build a classifier for discriminating distant-metastatic papillary thyroid cancer patients. The Shannon index was used to assess repertoire diversity, and the Morisita-Horn index was used to assess tumor-blood repertoire similarity. TCRdb ran its own pipeline on the public reads, namely fastp trimming at Q25 and MiXCR clone calling, and kept in-frame beta chains. The V and J calls, along with clone size, are taken from TCRdb and not from the paper's own processing. Within this sample are 30,000 or so clones, with around a quarter of them counted one time only. The top ten hold more than 14% of the sample.

Points on this clone: What antigen it recognizes has not been identified. Base-call qualities are not available, and no considerably larger clone is one nucleotide away.

No treatment had been received by any patient before thyroid surgery. Using T-cell receptor beta sequencing, the researchers looked back retrospectively at clinical samples from patients, gathered between about 2012 and 2019. The sample comprised blood. This TCR was recovered from a female donor with papillary thyroid cancer or a benign thyroid nodule (not recorded which). Some clones in this sample may be carry-over from other donors' samples. The V and J segments used are TRBV6-5 and TRBJ2-1, with 7 middle bases fitting TRBD2. The DNA is TGTGCCAGCAGTTCCCCCCCCGGAGGCGGGAGTTCCTACAATGAGCAGTTCTTC. Translated, this gives CASSSPPGGGSSYNEQFF.